Below are 17 T cell receptor beta chains sequenced from a single sample in a study of T-cell reconstitution after alpha-beta-depleted transplantation in children. Unique molecular identifiers tagged the TCRbeta library. TCRdb reanalysed the PCR reads using MiXCR and keeps one entry per CDR3 protein. Among approximately 980,000 distinct CDR3 sequences listed, around 30% were seen once. Sequencing used PBMCs, mostly from graft donor cells, obtained 360 days after TCRalphabeta/CD19-depleted stem cell transplant. The receptors stem from a boy in the first two years of life who had a stem cell transplant for SCID, so the T cells may come from the graft donor.

This clonotype was observed a few times. The chain employs TRBV7-8 and TRBJ2-7; D may be TRBD2 (6 bases). Germline V gene sequence: CDR1 SGHVS, CDR2 FQNEAQ. The CDR3 totals 13 residues. The V gene lost 11 bases and the J gene lost 2 bases, with 16 bases spanning the gap. The CDR3 protein is CAVAGRPPYEQYF. The CDR3 DNA reads TGTGCCGTTGCGGGACGGCCCCCCTACGAGCAGTACTTC.

This clonotype has just a few counts. The chain joins TRBV4-3 to TRBJ2-1; 7 nucleotides agree with TRBD1. The germline gives CDR1 LGHNA, CDR2 YSLEER. This CDR3 spans 15 amino acids. V shed 3 bases and J 8 bases; nucleotides not matched to a gene: 10. CDR3 in amino acids: CASSHYTGDGDEQFF. In DNA form, the CDR3 reads TGCGCCAGCAGCCACTACACAGGGGATGGCGATGAGCAGTTCTTC.

This chain links TRBV4-3 with TRBJ2-3; the D is unclear. CDR1 and CDR2 from the germline V gene are LGHNA and YSLEER. Trimming removed 0 bases from V and 2 bases from J, with 15 bases in between. This CDR3 is built from 17 residues. CDR3: CASSQDLGYGFTDTQYF. As DNA, the CDR3 is TGCGCCAGCAGCCAAGATCTGGGGTACGGGTTCACAGATACGCAGTATTTT.

The rearrangement links TRBV4-2 to TRBJ2-7, with unresolved D. Germline-derived CDR1 and CDR2 are LGHNA and YNFKEQ. This CDR3 spans 12 amino acids. The CDR3 bases are TGTGCGACGTCCACCACGGGTAGGGTTAGTTACTTC. Translating it yields CATSTTGRVSYF.

CDR3 nucleotides: TGCGCCAGCAGCCAAGATAGGACCGGACAGGGGGCTCGGGAGCAGTACTTC. This codes for CASSQDRTGQGAREQYF. The chain has TRBV4-1 and TRBJ2-7, with TRBD1 identical over 11 bases. V shed 0 bases and J 7 bases; nucleotides not matched to a gene: 11. In germline, CDR1 is MGHRA, CDR2 YSYEKL. The CDR3 totals 17 residues.

This clonotype was picked up a small number of times. The gene calls are TRBV20-1 and TRBJ2-7, with D perhaps TRBD1 or TRBD2 (6 bases each). There are 14 residues in the CDR3. V was clipped by 6 bases and J by 4 bases, with 19 bases between them. Germline values: CDR1 DFQATT, CDR2 SNEGSKA (reference sequence). The CDR3 nucleotides are TGCAGTGCCAGGAAGGGACTTACAGGGTACGAGCAGTACTTC. Translation: CSARKGLTGYEQYF.

The chain couples TRBV11-1 to TRBJ1-1, with D perhaps TRBD1 (6 bases). With 5 bases removed from V and 4 bases from J, the gap between germline ends came to 17 bases. Germline V gene lookup returns CDR1 SGHAT and CDR2 FQDESV (reference sequence). CDR3 length equals 15 residues. The CDR3 here is CASSLTGMPVTEAFF. In nucleotides, the CDR3 is TGTGCCAGCAGCCTCACAGGGATGCCGGTCACTGAAGCTTTCTTT.

The chain joins TRBV5-1 to TRBJ1-3; the D gene is possibly TRBD1 (6 bases). Germline V lookup: CDR1 SGHRS, CDR2 YFSETQ. The CDR3 loop spans 15 amino acids. Trimming stripped 4 bases from V and 3 bases from J, with 14 bases between. The chain's CDR3 is CASSPAGEGGNTIYF. Here the CDR3 DNA reads TGCGCCAGCAGCCCCGCAGGGGAAGGTGGAAACACCATATATTTT.

In this sample, this clonotype turned up a few times. The rearrangement uses TRBV10-3 and TRBJ1-5, with TRBD1 as a possible D gene (5 bases). The CDR3 runs to 12 residues. The V gene lost 7 bases and the J gene lost 9 bases, with 13 bases spanning the gap. CDR1 is ENHRY and CDR2 is SYGVKD in the germline V gene. The CDR3 nucleotides are TGTGCCATCAAAGACGGGACCTTGCCCCAGCATTTT. Protein product: CAIKDGTLPQHF.

This clonotype turned up a few times. The chain carries TRBV9 and TRBJ1-2; D gene ambiguous. Trimming took off 2 bases at V and 4 bases at J, with 9 bases between the two ends. The CDR3 covers 13 residues. The germline CDR1 and CDR2 sequences are SGDLS and YYNGEE. The CDR3 DNA is TGTGCCAGCAGCGTCGCAGAATCCTATGGCTACACCTTC. Amino acid sequence: CASSVAESYGYTF.

There are many counts of this clonotype. This chain uses TRBV5-1 with TRBJ2-1, with D perhaps matching TRBD2 (6 bases). The V and J ends lost 4 bases and 4 bases respectively, with 9 bases between them. The germline CDR1 and CDR2 sequences are SGHRS and YFSETQ. The CDR3 spans 13 residues. The CDR3: CASSAGRYNEQFF. Here the CDR3 DNA reads TGCGCCAGCAGCGCGGGAAGATACAATGAGCAGTTCTTC.

This clonotype was seen a few times. V gene TRBV12-3 or TRBV12-4 combines with J gene TRBJ2-7; 9 bases agree with TRBD1. J lost 3 bases, V lost 2 bases, and 5 bases had no gene match. The CDR3 extends over 15 amino acids. The CDR3 loop is CASSLQTGGGYEQYF. CDR3 DNA sequence: TGTGCCAGCAGTTTACAGACAGGGGGAGGCTACGAGCAGTACTTC.

This clonotype has only a few counts. This rearrangement joins TRBV20-1 to TRBJ2-5; 8 nucleotides match TRBD2. Germline trimming cut 0 bases from V and 5 bases from J; bases unmatched to any gene: 8. The germline V gene has CDR1 DFQATT and CDR2 SNEGSKA (reference sequence). This CDR3 is built from 15 residues. In DNA, the CDR3 is TGCAGTGCTAGAGAGAGCGGGGGCCTCGAGGAGACCCAGTACTTC. Amino acid sequence: CSARESGGLEETQYF.

This clonotype was observed a handful of times. This chain uses TRBV15 with TRBJ2-2, with TRBD2 matching 7 bases. This CDR3 has 16 residues. V gave up 1 base and J gave up 4 bases; unmatched junction bases: 6. CDR1 LNHNV and CDR2 YYDKDF come from the germline V gene (reference sequence). The CDR3 loop reads CATSRVVSGGTGELFF. DNA for the CDR3: TGTGCCACCAGCAGAGTGGTTTCGGGGGGCACCGGGGAGCTGTTTTTT.

The V and J genes are TRBV29-1 and TRBJ2-2; D remains unclear. CDR3 length equals 16 residues. Per germline, CDR1 SQVTM and CDR2 ANQGSEA. The ends were cut back, 1 base at V and 6 bases at J, with 18 bases in the middle. The CDR3 coding sequence is TGCAGCGTTGAAGTCGGGCAAACCCAAGTTCCCGGGGAGCTGTTTTTT. Translating gives CSVEVGQTQVPGELFF.

The V and J genes are TRBV6-5 and TRBJ2-7, with a weak D call TRBD2 (7 bases). The V gene lost 2 bases and the J gene lost 3 bases, with 17 bases spanning the gap. The length of the CDR3 is 16 residues. The germline V gene has CDR1 MNHEY and CDR2 SVGAGI. CDR3 region: CASSYKGGGSRYEQYF. The CDR3 nucleotides are TGTGCCAGCAGTTACAAGGGCGGGGGCTCCCGCTACGAGCAGTACTTC.

This clonotype has only a few counts. The CDR3 DNA follows: TGCGCCAGCAGCGATGGTTACCTAACTTTAGCCAAAAACATTCAGTACTTC. Translated, it gives CASSDGYLTLAKNIQYF. The chain uses TRBV5-1 and TRBJ2-4; D call uncertain. V lost 4 bases and J 0 bases, leaving 17 bases between the germline ends. Germline CDR1 and CDR2: SGHRS and YFSETQ. The CDR3 sequence is 17 residues long.